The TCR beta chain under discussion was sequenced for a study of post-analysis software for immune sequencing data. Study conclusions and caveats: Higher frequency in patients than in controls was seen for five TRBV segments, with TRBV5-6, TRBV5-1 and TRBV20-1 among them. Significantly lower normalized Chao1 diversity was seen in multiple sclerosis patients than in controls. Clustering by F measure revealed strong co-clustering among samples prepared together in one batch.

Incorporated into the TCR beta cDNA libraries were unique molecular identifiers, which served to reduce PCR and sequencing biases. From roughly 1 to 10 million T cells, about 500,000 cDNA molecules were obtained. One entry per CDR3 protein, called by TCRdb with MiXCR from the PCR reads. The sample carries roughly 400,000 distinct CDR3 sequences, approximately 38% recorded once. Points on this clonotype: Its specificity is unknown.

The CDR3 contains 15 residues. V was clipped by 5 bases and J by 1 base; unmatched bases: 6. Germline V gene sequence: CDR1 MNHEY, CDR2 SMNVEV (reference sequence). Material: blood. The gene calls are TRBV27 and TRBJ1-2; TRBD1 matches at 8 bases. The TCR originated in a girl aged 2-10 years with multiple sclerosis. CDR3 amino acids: CASSPWTGINYGYTF. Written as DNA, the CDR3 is TGTGCCAGCAGTCCGTGGACAGGGATTAACTATGGCTACACCTTC.